This T cell receptor (beta chain) was sequenced in a study of response to subunit inactivated influenza vaccine. Germline assignment: CDR1 SEHNR and CDR2 FQNEAQ (reference sequence). The CDR3 sequence is 15 residues long. V lost 4 bases and J lost 6; bases outside the gene matches: 9. TCRdb fed the RT-PCR reads into MiXCR, producing one record per CDR3 protein. Of some 480,000 distinct CDR3 sequences in the sample, 9.5% to 12% were seen once. The receptor's source is a middle-aged man who received an inactivated influenza vaccine. V and J are TRBV7-9 and TRBJ2-3; 8 bases align to TRBD2. Sequencing used PBMCs from blood, obtained around seven weeks after vaccination. CDR3 region: CASSSTGGLWDTQYF. The CDR3 nucleotides read TGTGCCAGCAGCTCGACGGGGGGGCTATGGGATACGCAGTATTTT.